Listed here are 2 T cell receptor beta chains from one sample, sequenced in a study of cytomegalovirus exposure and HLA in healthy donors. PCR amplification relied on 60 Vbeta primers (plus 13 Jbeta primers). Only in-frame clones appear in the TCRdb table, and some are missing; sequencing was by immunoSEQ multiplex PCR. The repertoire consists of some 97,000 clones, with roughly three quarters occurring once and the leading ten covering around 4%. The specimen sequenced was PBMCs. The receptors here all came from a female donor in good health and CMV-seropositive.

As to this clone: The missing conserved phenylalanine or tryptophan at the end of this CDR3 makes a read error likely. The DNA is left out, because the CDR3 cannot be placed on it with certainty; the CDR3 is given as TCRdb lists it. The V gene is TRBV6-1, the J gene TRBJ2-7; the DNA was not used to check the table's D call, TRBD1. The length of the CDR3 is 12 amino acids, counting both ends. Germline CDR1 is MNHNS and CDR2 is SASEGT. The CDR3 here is CASSDPGQGLLL.

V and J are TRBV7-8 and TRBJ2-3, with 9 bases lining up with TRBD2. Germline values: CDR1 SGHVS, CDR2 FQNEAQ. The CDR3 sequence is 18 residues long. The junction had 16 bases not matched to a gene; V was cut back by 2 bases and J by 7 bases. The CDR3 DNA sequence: TGTGCCAGCAGCTTAAGGTCGGGGCTAGCGGGACCGGCATATACGCAGTATTTT. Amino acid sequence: CASSLRSGLAGPAYTQYF. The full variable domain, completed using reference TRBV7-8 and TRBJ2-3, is GAGVSQSPRYKVAKRGQDVALRCDPISGHVSLFWYQQALGQGPEFLTYFQNEAQLDKSGLPSDRFFAERPEGSVSTLKIQRTQQEDSAVYLCASSLRSGLAGPAYTQYFGPGTRLTVL.